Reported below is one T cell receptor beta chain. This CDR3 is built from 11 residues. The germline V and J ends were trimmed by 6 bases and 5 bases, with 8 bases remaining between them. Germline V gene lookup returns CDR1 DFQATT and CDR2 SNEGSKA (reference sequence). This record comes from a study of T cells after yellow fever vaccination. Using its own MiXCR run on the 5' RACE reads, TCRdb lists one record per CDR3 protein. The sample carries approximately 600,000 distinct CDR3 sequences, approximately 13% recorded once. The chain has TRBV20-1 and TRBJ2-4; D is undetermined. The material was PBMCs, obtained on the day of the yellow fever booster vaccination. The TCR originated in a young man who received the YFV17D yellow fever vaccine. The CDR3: CSAGRENIQYF. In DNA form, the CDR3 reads TGCAGTGCCGGACGGGAAAACATTCAGTACTTC.